This T cell receptor (beta chain) was captured by sequencing in a study of neurological immune-mediated disorders. CDR1 is KGHDR and CDR2 is SFDVKD in the germline V gene. The CDR3 contains 15 residues. With 10 bases clipped from V and 2 bases from J, the junction kept 8 bases outside the gene matches. This clonotype occurred many times. Via MiXCR, TCRdb re-called the 5' RACE reads, giving one row per CDR3 protein. The table has more than 50,000 distinct CDR3 sequences, about 24% seen once. Specified time point: technical triplicate 2. The V call is TRBV24-1, the J call TRBJ2-2, with TRBD2 matching over 8 bases. The material sequenced was PBMCs. This TCR was recovered from a man in his fifties or sixties with HTLV-1-associated myelopathy (HAM/TSP). The CDR3 DNA sequence: TGTGCCACATCTTTAGCGGGACCAAACACCGGGGAGCTGTTTTTT. Translation: CATSLAGPNTGELFF.